The 21 T cell receptor beta chains reported below all come from one sample, sequenced in a study of immune evolution from preneoplasia to lung adenocarcinoma. Method: immunoSEQ multiplex PCR; TCRdb's copy keeps in-frame clones and lacks some. The sample shows around 15,000 clones, 80% to 90% of them seen only once. Material: FFPE invasive lung adenocarcinoma tissue. The receptors stem from a person aged 65-85 years with invasive lung adenocarcinoma.

This clone was found once. The chain employs TRBV18 and TRBJ2-2; no clear D. The CDR3 spans 12 residues. Trimming shortened V by 6 bases and J by 9 bases, and 11 bases separated the two germline ends. Germline CDR1 is KGHSH and CDR2 is LQKENI. CDR3 protein: CASSIRARELFF. The CDR3, as DNA: TGTGCCAGCTCTATCCGGGCCCGGGAGCTGTTTTTT.

This clone was seen a handful of times. The V gene is TRBV7-9, the J gene TRBJ1-1, with D tentatively TRBD1 (5 bases). Germline CDR1 and CDR2: SEHNR and FQNEAQ (reference sequence). This CDR3 is built from 13 residues. V shed 5 bases and J shed 2 bases, with 9 bases lying between them. Written as DNA, the CDR3 is TGTGCCAGCAGCAAGACAGCTAACACTGAAGCTTTCTTT. Translated, it gives CASSKTANTEAFF.

V gene TRBV7-9 combines with J gene TRBJ1-4, with no clear D. Trimming shortened V by 1 base and J by 7 bases, and 7 bases separated the two germline ends. CDR3 length equals 13 residues. Germline values: CDR1 SEHNR, CDR2 FQNEAQ (reference sequence). CDR3 sequence reads: CASSLVRGEKLFF. CDR3 bases: TGTGCCAGCAGCTTAGTTCGGGGTGAAAAACTGTTTTTT.

The genes are TRBV2 and TRBJ2-4; D unresolved. This CDR3 is 13 amino acids long. Trimming stripped 4 bases from V and 0 bases from J, with 4 bases between. Germline values: CDR1 SNHLY, CDR2 FYNNEI. The CDR3 loop is CASSGTAKNIQYF. DNA for the CDR3: TGTGCCAGCAGTGGGACAGCCAAAAACATTCAGTACTTC.

This rearrangement joins TRBV2 to TRBJ2-3; D might be TRBD1 (6 bases). The CDR3 is made up of 14 amino acids. V lost 7 bases, J lost 2 bases, and 13 bases lay in between. Germline V lookup: CDR1 SNHLY, CDR2 FYNNEI. The CDR3 DNA is TGTGCCAGCAAGGCAGGGGTTGTCACAGATACGCAGTATTTT. Its translation is CASKAGVVTDTQYF.

This sequence joins TRBV5-1 and TRBJ2-1; possibly TRBD1 for D (5 bases). CDR3 length: 14 residues. Trimming took 9 bases from V and 1 from J, leaving 14 bases between them. Germline lookup yields CDR1 SGHRS and CDR2 YFSETQ. CDR3 protein: CATRLQGSYNEQFF. The DNA for the CDR3 is TGCGCCACTAGACTCCAGGGTTCCTACAATGAGCAGTTCTTC.

The rearrangement links TRBV10-1 to TRBJ2-1, with D tentatively TRBD2 (6 bases). Deletions cut 4 bases from V and 8 bases from J, with 15 bases between. From germline, CDR1 is WNHNN and CDR2 SYGVQD (reference sequence). This CDR3 contains 14 residues. CDR3 amino acids: CASSVRRGGHEQFF. For the CDR3, the DNA is TGCGCCAGCAGTGTGAGGAGGGGTGGCCATGAGCAGTTCTTC.

The CDR3 sequence: CASSYSSETDGYTF. DNA for the CDR3: TGTGCCAGCAGTTACTCGTCGGAGACGGATGGCTACACCTTC. The V gene is TRBV6-5, the J gene TRBJ1-2; D unresolved. The CDR3 runs 14 residues. Per germline, CDR1 MNHEY and CDR2 SVGAGI. The ends were cut back, 0 bases at V and 6 bases at J, with 11 bases in the middle.

CDR3 nucleotide sequence: TGTGCCAGCAGCTTACGACAGGCTAACTATGGCTACACCTTC. Its translation: CASSLRQANYGYTF. The chain carries TRBV7-8 and TRBJ1-2; tentatively, D is TRBD1 (6 bases). Germline V gene data show CDR1 as SGHVS and CDR2 as FQNEAQ. The CDR3 has 14 amino acids. V was trimmed by 2 bases and J by 0 bases, leaving 7 bases between them. The whole variable domain, remainder taken from reference TRBV7-8 and TRBJ1-2, is GAGVSQSPRYKVAKRGQDVALRCDPISGHVSLFWYQQALGQGPEFLTYFQNEAQLDKSGLPSDRFFAERPEGSVSTLKIQRTQQEDSAVYLCASSLRQANYGYTFGSGTRLTVV.

The genes are TRBV28 and TRBJ2-7; TRBD1 agrees at 7 bases. Germline V gene data show CDR1 as MDHEN and CDR2 as SYDVKM. CDR3 size: 12 residues. Trimming at V came to 4 bases and at J to 9 bases, leaving 6 bases not matched to a gene. The chain's CDR3 is CASSSTGLWQYF. As DNA, the CDR3 is TGTGCCAGCAGTTCGACAGGGCTTTGGCAGTACTTC.

The chain uses TRBV2 and TRBJ2-1; no definite D call. Trimming pared 8 bases from V and 11 bases from J, leaving 13 bases between. Looked up from germline, CDR1 is SNHLY and CDR2 is FYNNEI. This CDR3 has 11 residues. The CDR3 spells CASLLADQQFF. CDR3 nucleotides: TGTGCCAGCCTTCTTGCGGACCAGCAGTTCTTC.

The chain combines TRBV4-2 with TRBJ2-2; TRBD2 might be the D (6 bases). CDR3 length: 15 amino acids. Germline assignment: CDR1 LGHNA and CDR2 YNFKEQ. V was cut by 3 bases and J by 2 bases, with 10 bases left in between. The CDR3, as DNA: TGTGCCAGCAGCCAGAGCGGGTTTAACACCGGGGAGCTGTTTTTT. Its protein product is CASSQSGFNTGELFF.

The genes are TRBV28 and TRBJ1-2; 9 nucleotides agree with TRBD1. In germline, CDR1 is MDHEN, CDR2 SYDVKM. V lost 3 bases, J lost 0 bases, and 8 bases stayed unmatched. The CDR3 spans 17 residues. DNA of the CDR3: TGTGCCAGCAGTTTTTCCCCCGGGACAGGGACTAACTATGGCTACACCTTC. It specifies CASSFSPGTGTNYGYTF.

The chain is built from TRBV5-1 and TRBJ1-5, with unresolved D. CDR1 and CDR2 (germline): SGHRS, YFSETQ. The V gene lost 0 bases and the J gene lost 4 bases, with 8 bases spanning the gap. CDR3 length equals 14 residues. CDR3 nucleotide sequence: TGCGCCAGCAGCTTGGACCCAGCAAATCAGCCCCAGCATTTT. It translates to CASSLDPANQPQHF. The complete variable domain, with remaining parts taken from reference TRBV5-1 and TRBJ1-5, reads KAGVTQTPRYLIKTRGQQVTLSCSPISGHRSVSWYQQTPGQGLQFLFEYFSETQRNKGNFPGRFSGRQFSNSRSEMNVSTLELGDSALYLCASSLDPANQPQHFGDGTRLSIL.

The chain is built from TRBV27 and TRBJ1-2; 10 bases agree with TRBD1. Germline CDR1 and CDR2: MNHEY and SMNVEV (reference sequence). The junction had 14 bases not matched to a gene; V was cut back by 5 bases and J by 5 bases. The CDR3 contains 17 residues. The CDR3 coding sequence is TGTGCCAGCAGTCTCCCAGGACAGGGGGTGGTGGGGTATGGCTACACCTTC. Translated: CASSLPGQGVVGYGYTF.

This chain uses TRBV2 with TRBJ2-1; D unclear. This CDR3 has 11 residues. V dropped 3 bases and J dropped 3 bases, with 0 bases sitting between them. Germline V gives CDR1 SNHLY, CDR2 FYNNEI. The CDR3 nucleotides are TGTGCCAGCAGTGACTACAATGAGCAGTTCTTC. Translation gives CASSDYNEQFF.

CDR3 amino acids: CSVLPRQGSQETQYF. DNA for the CDR3: TGCAGCGTCCTACCGCGACAGGGTTCCCAAGAGACCCAGTACTTC. The chain has TRBV29-1 and TRBJ2-5; 7 nucleotides match TRBD1. Germline V gene data show CDR1 as SQVTM and CDR2 as ANQGSEA. The CDR3 runs to 15 residues. V lost 6 bases, J lost 1 base, and 11 bases stayed unmatched.

The rearrangement links TRBV14 to TRBJ1-2; D is unclear. The CDR3 is 12 residues long. The V and J ends lost 10 bases and 2 bases respectively, with 11 bases between them. Germline CDR1 is SGHDN and CDR2 is FVKESK. CDR3 in amino acids: CANPDENYGYTF. CDR3 sequence (DNA): TGTGCCAACCCGGACGAAAACTATGGCTACACCTTC. Full variable domain (rest looked up from reference TRBV14 and TRBJ1-2): EAGVTQFPSHSVIEKGQTVTLRCDPISGHDNLYWYRRVMGKEIKFLLHFVKESKQDESGMPNNRFLAERTGGTYSTLKVQPAELEDSGVYFCANPDENYGYTFGSGTRLTVV.

V gene TRBV2 combines with J gene TRBJ2-3, with a possible D match to TRBD2 (6 bases). The CDR3 is made up of 13 amino acids. With 8 bases removed from V and 3 bases from J, the gap between germline ends came to 12 bases. The germline V gene has CDR1 SNHLY and CDR2 FYNNEI. CDR3: CASLAGLTDTQYF. CDR3 DNA: TGTGCCAGCCTCGCGGGACTGACAGATACGCAGTATTTT. The full variable domain, with the rest looked up from reference TRBV2 and TRBJ2-3, is EPEVTQTPSHQVTQMGQEVILRCVPISNHLYFYWYRQILGQKVEFLVSFYNNEISEKSEIFDDQFSVERPDGSNFTLKIRSTKLEDSAMYFCASLAGLTDTQYFGPGTRLTVL.

V usage is TRBV30 and J usage is TRBJ1-1; unclear D gene. The length of the CDR3 is 13 residues. V dropped 1 base and J dropped 1 base, with 7 bases sitting between them. CDR1 is GTSNPN, CDR2 SVGIG, per germline (reference sequence). CDR3 protein: CAWSGVRNTEAFF. The CDR3 region has the DNA TGTGCCTGGAGTGGGGTAAGGAACACTGAAGCTTTCTTT.

The V call is TRBV5-4, the J call TRBJ1-1, with D possibly matching TRBD1 (6 bases). The CDR3 consists of 14 residues. The germline V gene has CDR1 SGHNT and CDR2 YYREEE (reference sequence). Trimming removed 2 bases from V and 6 bases from J, with 14 bases in between. CDR3 DNA sequence: TGTGCCAGCAGCTTATATCAGGGGATGGCTGAAGCTTTCTTT. Protein: CASSLYQGMAEAFF.